The T cell receptor (beta chain) described here comes from a study of blood T cell repertoires in COVID-19. Turning to the study itself: In each case, the material was cDNA or gDNA derived from T cells, B-cell-depleted T cells, or PBMCs.

The data were produced by immunoSEQ multiplex PCR, yet TCRdb's version contains in-frame clones alone and is incomplete. The sample carries roughly 260,000 clones, around 90% recorded once. CDR3 length: 16 amino acids. Looked up from germline, CDR1 is MNHEY and CDR2 is SVGEGT. Trimming removed 2 bases from V and 3 bases from J, with 14 bases in between. The chain employs TRBV6-2 or TRBV6-3 and TRBJ1-5, with a possible D match to TRBD1 (6 bases). Sequenced: peripheral blood. The TCR sequence derives from a man aged 60 to 75 who had recovered from COVID-19. The DNA for the CDR3 is TGTGCCAGCAGTTACCCAACGGACAGTAACAATCAGCCCCAGCATTTT. Protein: CASSYPTDSNNQPQHF.